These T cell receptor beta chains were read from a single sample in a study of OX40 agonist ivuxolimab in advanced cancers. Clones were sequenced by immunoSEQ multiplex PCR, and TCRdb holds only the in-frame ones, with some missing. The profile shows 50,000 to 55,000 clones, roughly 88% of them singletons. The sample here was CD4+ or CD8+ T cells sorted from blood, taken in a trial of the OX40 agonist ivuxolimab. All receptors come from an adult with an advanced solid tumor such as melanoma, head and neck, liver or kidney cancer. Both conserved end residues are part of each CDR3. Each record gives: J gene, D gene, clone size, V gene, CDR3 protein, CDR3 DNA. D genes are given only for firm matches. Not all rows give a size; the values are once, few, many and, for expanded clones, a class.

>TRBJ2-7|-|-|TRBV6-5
CASRGAAGAGEQYF
TGTGCCAGCAGGGGGGCGGCGGGAGCCGGTGAGCAGTACTTC
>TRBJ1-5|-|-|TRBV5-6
CASSLGPGDQPQHF
TGTGCCAGCAGCTTGGGTCCGGGGGATCAGCCCCAGCATTTT
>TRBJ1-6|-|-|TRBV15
CATSRSGEPLHF
TGTGCCACCAGCAGATCCGGGGAACCCCTCCACTTT
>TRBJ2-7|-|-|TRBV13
CASSNRDFSYEQYF
TGTGCCAGCAGCAACCGGGACTTCTCCTACGAGCAGTACTTC
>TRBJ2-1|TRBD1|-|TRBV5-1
CASRTGVYNEQFF
TGCGCCAGCAGGACAGGGGTTTACAATGAGCAGTTCTTC
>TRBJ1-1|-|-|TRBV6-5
CASRRQAKNTEAFF
TGTGCCAGCAGGCGACAGGCGAAGAACACTGAAGCTTTCTTT
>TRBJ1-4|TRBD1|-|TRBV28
CASSSWDRGRGNEKLFF
TGTGCCAGCAGTTCGTGGGACAGGGGGCGTGGTAATGAAAAACTGTTTTTT
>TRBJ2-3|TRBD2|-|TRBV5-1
CASSPRGGREPDTQYF
TGCGCCAGCAGCCCCCGGGGCGGGAGGGAGCCAGATACGCAGTATTTT
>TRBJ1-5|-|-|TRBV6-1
CASERGLNQPQHF
TGTGCCAGCGAACGGGGCCTCAATCAGCCCCAGCATTTT
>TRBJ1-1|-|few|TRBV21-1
CASSNRGTEAFF
TGTGCCAGCAGCAACAGGGGTACTGAAGCTTTCTTT
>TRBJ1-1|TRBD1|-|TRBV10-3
CAIRDRENTEAFF
TGTGCCATCCGGGACAGGGAGAACACTGAAGCTTTCTTT
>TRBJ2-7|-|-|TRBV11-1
CASSPRGHEVEQYF
TGTGCCAGCAGCCCCCGTGGCCATGAGGTCGAGCAGTACTTC
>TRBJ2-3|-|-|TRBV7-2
CASSHPQRHTQYF
TGTGCCAGCAGTCATCCACAGAGACATACGCAGTATTTT
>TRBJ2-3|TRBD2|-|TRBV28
CASTQLGTSGGRGTQYF
TGTGCCAGCACCCAACTGGGGACTAGCGGGGGTCGGGGTACGCAGTATTTT
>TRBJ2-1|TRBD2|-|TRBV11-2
CASSSPSGGRHNEQFF
TGTGCCAGCAGCAGCCCTAGCGGGGGCCGTCACAATGAGCAGTTCTTC
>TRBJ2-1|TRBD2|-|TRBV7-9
CASSSQAGNEQFF
TGTGCCAGCAGCTCCCAAGCGGGAAATGAGCAGTTCTTC
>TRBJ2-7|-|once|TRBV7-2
CASSLVRVYEQYF
TGTGCCAGCAGCTTAGTGCGGGTCTACGAGCAGTACTTC
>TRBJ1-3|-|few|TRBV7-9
CASSHDNAIRNTIYF
TGTGCCAGCAGCCACGACAACGCTATTAGAAACACCATATATTTT
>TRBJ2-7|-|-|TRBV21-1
CASSKGGGRAAYF
TGTGCCAGCAGCAAAGGAGGAGGCAGAGCGGCGTACTTC
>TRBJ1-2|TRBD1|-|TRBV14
CASSPLDRFPEF
TGTGCCAGCAGCCCTTTGGACAGGTTCCCTGAGTTC
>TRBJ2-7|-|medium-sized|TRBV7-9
CASSVSYEQYF
TGTGCCAGCAGCGTCTCCTACGAGCAGTACTTC
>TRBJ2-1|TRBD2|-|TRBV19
CASRLAGGPYNEQFF
TGTGCCAGTAGACTAGCGGGAGGCCCCTACAATGAGCAGTTCTTC
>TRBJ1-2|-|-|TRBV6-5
CASSPPGSRRGYTF
TGTGCCAGCAGTCCTCCGGGGAGTAGGAGAGGCTACACCTTC
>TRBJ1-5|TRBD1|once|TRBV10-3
CAISDPSGQGFQPQHF
TGTGCCATCAGTGACCCCTCGGGACAGGGTTTTCAGCCCCAGCATTTT
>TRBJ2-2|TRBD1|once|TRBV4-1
CASSQATGVRGTGELFF
TGCGCCAGCAGCCAAGCGACAGGGGTGAGGGGCACCGGGGAGCTGTTTTTT
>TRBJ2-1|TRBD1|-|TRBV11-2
CASSSGQGNNEQFF
TGTGCCAGCAGCTCGGGACAGGGAAACAATGAGCAGTTCTTC
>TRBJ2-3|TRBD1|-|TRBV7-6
CASTEGQGVSDTQYF
TGTGCCAGCACTGAGGGACAGGGGGTCTCAGATACGCAGTATTTT
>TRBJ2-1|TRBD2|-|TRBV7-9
CASSPGLAGGTEQFF
TGTGCCAGCAGCCCCGGACTAGCGGGAGGGACTGAGCAGTTCTTC
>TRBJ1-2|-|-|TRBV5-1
CASSERGTNYGYTF
TGCGCCAGTAGCGAGCGGGGGACTAACTATGGCTACACCTTC
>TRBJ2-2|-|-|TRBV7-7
CASSLDASPGELFF
TGTGCTAGCAGCCTGGACGCGAGCCCCGGGGAGCTGTTTTTT
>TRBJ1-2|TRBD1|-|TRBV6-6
CASSTGDRDGYTF
TGTGCCAGCAGTACGGGGGACAGGGATGGCTACACCTTC
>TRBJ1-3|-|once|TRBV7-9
CASSPTVELFGNTIYF
TGTGCCAGCAGCCCGACGGTGGAGCTCTTTGGAAACACCATATATTTT
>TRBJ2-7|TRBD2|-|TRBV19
CASCLGTRSEQYF
TGTGCCAGTTGCCTCGGGACTAGGAGCGAGCAGTACTTC
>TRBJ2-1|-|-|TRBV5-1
CASSSYRDAEQFF
TGCGCCAGCAGCTCCTACAGGGATGCTGAGCAGTTCTTC
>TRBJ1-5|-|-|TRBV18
CASSPAGASQPQHF
TGTGCCAGCTCACCAGCAGGGGCTAGTCAGCCCCAGCATTTT
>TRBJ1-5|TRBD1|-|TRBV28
CASSLNQGGNQPQHF
TGTGCCAGCAGTTTAAACCAGGGGGGAAACCAGCCCCAGCATTTT
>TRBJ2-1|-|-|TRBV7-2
CASSLQAVRGGEQFF
TGTGCCAGCAGCTTACAAGCGGTTAGGGGAGGTGAGCAGTTCTTC
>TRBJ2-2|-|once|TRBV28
CATLNGGPNTGELFF
TGTGCCACCTTGAATGGGGGGCCGAACACCGGGGAGCTGTTTTTT
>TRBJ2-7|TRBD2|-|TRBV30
CAWDRTSGRSEQYF
TGTGCCTGGGACCGGACTAGCGGGAGATCCGAGCAGTACTTC
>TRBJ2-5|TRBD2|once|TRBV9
CASSVAGGTQETQYF
TGTGCCAGCAGCGTAGCGGGGGGGACCCAAGAGACCCAGTACTTC
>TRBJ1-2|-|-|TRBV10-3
CAISARRQSDYGYTF
TGTGCCATCAGTGCCCGGCGACAGTCCGACTATGGCTACACCTTC
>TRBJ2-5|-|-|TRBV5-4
CASSPGQQETQYF
TGTGCCAGCAGCCCCGGACAGCAAGAGACCCAGTACTTC
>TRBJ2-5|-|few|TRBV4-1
CASSTRGSSRETQYF
TGCGCCAGCAGCACCCGGGGGAGTTCGAGGGAGACCCAGTACTTC
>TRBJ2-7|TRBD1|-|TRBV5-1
CASSSRTGFSYEQYF
TGCGCCAGCAGCTCTCGGACAGGGTTCTCCTACGAGCAGTACTTC
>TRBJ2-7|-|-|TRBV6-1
CASSVSGTPGEQYF
TGTGCCAGCAGTGTCTCCGGGACACCAGGCGAGCAGTACTTC
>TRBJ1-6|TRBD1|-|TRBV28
CASSGQGAGGSPLHF
TGTGCCAGCAGTGGACAGGGGGCAGGAGGTTCACCCCTCCACTTT
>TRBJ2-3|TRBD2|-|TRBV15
CATSRSSGRMADTQYF
TGTGCCACCAGCAGGAGTAGCGGGAGGATGGCAGATACGCAGTATTTT
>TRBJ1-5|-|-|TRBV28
CASWPLGNSNQPQHF
TGTGCCAGCTGGCCCCTGGGTAATAGCAATCAGCCCCAGCATTTT
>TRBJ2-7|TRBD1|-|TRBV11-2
CASSLGGQGVEQYF
TGTGCCAGCAGCTTAGGGGGACAGGGTGTCGAGCAGTACTTC
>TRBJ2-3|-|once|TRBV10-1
CASSVGTGTQYF
TGCGCCAGCAGTGTCGGGACGGGTACGCAGTATTTT
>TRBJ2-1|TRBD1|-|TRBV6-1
CASSRDRGGEQFF
TGTGCCAGCAGTAGGGACAGGGGAGGTGAGCAGTTCTTC
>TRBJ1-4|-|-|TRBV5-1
CASSSDNRNEKLFF
TGCGCCAGCAGCTCAGACAACCGGAATGAAAAACTGTTTTTT
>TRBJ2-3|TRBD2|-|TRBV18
CASSPGTSGSTDTQYF
TGTGCCAGCTCACCGGGGACTAGCGGGAGCACAGATACGCAGTATTTT
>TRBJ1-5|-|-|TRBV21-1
CASNSRDRGSNQPQHF
TGTGCCAGCAACAGCCGGGACAGGGGTAGCAATCAGCCCCAGCATTTT
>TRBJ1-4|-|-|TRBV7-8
CASSLETDPAKLFF
TGTGCCAGCAGCTTAGAGACGGACCCGGCAAAACTGTTTTTT